This T cell receptor (beta chain) derives from a study of cytomegalovirus exposure and HLA in healthy donors. Study-level information: The approximately 120 validation repertoires were reported in a later analysis to have been generated on the same platform as the approximately 700 first-cohort repertoires.

About this clone: Its antigen is currently unknown.

General study results and limits: Among the CMV-associated chains, a few were confirmed in vitro as specific for CMV antigens.

Using immunoSEQ multiplex PCR, the repertoire was profiled, and TCRdb retains in-frame clones only, with some absent. The sample consists of around 150,000 clones, just over 85% of them appearing once. Material for sequencing was PBMCs. The clonotype originates from a woman under 30 in good health and CMV-seropositive.

Here the CDR3 reads CASSERGDNYGYTF. The CDR3 nucleotides read TGTGCCAGCAGTGAACGGGGGGACAACTATGGCTACACCTTC. The chain recombines TRBV6-1 with TRBJ1-2, with D possibly matching TRBD1 (5 bases). The CDR3 runs 14 residues. CDR1 and CDR2 from the germline V gene are MNHNS and SASEGT. V lost 2 bases to trimming and J lost 2 bases, with 9 bases between them.